Listed here is a single T cell receptor (beta chain). Its antigen target is currently unknown. No base qualities exist here, and no much larger clone lies one base off it. This entry comes from a study of T cell changes during pregnancy in multiple sclerosis (dated by TCRdb to about 2019). A note on the overall study: The study examined how the T cell repertoire changed over the course of pregnancy in women with multiple sclerosis.

Library creation used the immunoSEQ multiplex PCR assay. The table was pulled from immuneACCESS by TCRdb, which kept in-frame rearrangements only. Such tables lose some clones; where checked, under half of the loss comes from unresolved V genes, and the rest has no known cause. For this sample there are about 31,000 clones; approximately 90% appear just once. 9.5% to 10% of the sample rests with the top ten. The V end gives up 1 base and the J end 6 bases, leaving 7 bases in the junction not matched to a gene. CDR1 and CDR2, looked up from the germline V gene, are SGHAT and FQNNGV. The CDR3 runs 16 residues from the cysteine to the phenylalanine. Just CDR3 DNA is preserved here, 48 bases in frame from base 1.

The receptor was derived from a female donor with multiple sclerosis, enrolled in a pregnancy study. The source material was CD8+ T cells from peripheral blood mononuclear cells, sampled in the first trimester of pregnancy. The rearranged segments are TRBV11-2 and TRBJ1-5; TRBD1 lines up with 9 middle nucleotides. At the DNA level, the sequence is TGTGCCAGCAGCTTAGGAACAGGGGGCTTAGGTCAGCCCCAGCATTTT. This is translated as CASSLGTGGLGQPQHF.